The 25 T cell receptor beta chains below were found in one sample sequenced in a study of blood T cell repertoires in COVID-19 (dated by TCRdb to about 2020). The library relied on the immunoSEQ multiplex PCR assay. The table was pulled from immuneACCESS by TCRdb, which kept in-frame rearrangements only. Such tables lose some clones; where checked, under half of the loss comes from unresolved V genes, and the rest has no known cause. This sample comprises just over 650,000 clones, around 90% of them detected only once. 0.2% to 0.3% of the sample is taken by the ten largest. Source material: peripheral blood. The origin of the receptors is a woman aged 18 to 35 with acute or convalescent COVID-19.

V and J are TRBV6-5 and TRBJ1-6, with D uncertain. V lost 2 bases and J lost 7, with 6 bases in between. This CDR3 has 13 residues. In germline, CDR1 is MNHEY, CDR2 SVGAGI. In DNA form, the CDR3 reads TGTGCCAGCAGTTACACGGTAAATTCACCCCTCCACTTT. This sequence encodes CASSYTVNSPLHF.

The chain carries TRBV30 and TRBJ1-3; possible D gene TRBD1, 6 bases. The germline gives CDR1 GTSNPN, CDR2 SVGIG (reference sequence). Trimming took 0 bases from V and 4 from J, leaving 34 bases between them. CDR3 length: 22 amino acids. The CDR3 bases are TGTGCCTGGAGTGTTCCGGGACACAGGGCATCTGATGCCTCTGTACCCGGAAACACCATATATTTT. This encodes CAWSVPGHRASDASVPGNTIYF.

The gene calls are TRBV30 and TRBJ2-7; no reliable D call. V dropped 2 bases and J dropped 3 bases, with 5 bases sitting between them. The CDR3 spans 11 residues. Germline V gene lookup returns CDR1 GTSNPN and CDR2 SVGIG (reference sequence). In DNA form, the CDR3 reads TGTGCCTGGAGTTACAGCTACGAGCAGTACTTC. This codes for CAWSYSYEQYF.

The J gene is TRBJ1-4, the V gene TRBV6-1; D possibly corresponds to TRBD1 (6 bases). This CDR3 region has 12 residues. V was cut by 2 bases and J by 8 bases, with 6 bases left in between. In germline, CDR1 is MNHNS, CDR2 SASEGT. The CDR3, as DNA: TGTGCCAGCAGTGAAAGGGGGGAAAAACTGTTTTTT. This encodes CASSERGEKLFF.

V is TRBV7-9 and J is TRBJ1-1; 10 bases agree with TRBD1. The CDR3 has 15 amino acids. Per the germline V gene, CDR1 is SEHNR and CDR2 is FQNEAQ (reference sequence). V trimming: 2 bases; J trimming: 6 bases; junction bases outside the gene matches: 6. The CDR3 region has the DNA TGTGCCAGCAGCTTAATGGGACAGGGGAGCCCTGAAGCTTTCTTT. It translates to CASSLMGQGSPEAFF.

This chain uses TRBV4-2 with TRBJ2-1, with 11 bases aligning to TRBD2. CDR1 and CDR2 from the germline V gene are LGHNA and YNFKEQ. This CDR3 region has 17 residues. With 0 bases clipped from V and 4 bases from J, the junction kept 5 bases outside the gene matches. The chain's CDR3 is CASSQDVGLAVYNEQFF. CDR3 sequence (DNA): TGTGCCAGCAGCCAAGATGTGGGACTAGCGGTTTACAATGAGCAGTTCTTC.

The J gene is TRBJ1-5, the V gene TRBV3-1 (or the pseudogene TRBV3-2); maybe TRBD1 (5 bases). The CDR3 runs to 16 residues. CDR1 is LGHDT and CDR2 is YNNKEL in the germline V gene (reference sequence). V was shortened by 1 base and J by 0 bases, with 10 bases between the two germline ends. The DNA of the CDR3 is TGTGCCAGCAGCCAAGGCCCCGACAGTAGCAATCAGCCCCAGCATTTT. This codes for CASSQGPDSSNQPQHF.

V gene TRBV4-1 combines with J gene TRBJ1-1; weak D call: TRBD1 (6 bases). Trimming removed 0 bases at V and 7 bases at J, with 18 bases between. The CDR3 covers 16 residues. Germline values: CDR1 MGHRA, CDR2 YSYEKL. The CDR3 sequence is CASSQEGPGGGNEAFF. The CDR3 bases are TGCGCCAGCAGCCAAGAAGGCCCGGGGGGGGGCAATGAAGCTTTCTTT.

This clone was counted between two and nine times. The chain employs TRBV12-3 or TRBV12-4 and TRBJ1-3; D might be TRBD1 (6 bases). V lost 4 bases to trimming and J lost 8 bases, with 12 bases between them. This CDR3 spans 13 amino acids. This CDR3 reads CASSSQGGDTIYF. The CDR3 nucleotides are TGTGCCAGCAGTTCACAGGGAGGGGACACCATATATTTT.

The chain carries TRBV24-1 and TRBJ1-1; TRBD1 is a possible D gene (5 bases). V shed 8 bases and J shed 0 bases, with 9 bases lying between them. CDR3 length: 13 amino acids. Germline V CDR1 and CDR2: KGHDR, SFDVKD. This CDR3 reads CATTLGVNTEAFF. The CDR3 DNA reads TGTGCCACCACCCTAGGGGTGAACACTGAAGCTTTCTTT.

The CDR3 loop is CASRPLDREYEKLFF. DNA for the CDR3: TGTGCCAGCAGGCCTTTAGACAGGGAATATGAAAAACTGTTTTTT. The gene calls are TRBV27 and TRBJ1-4, with 7 positions matching TRBD1. Losses at the gene ends were 6 bases for V and 6 bases for J; bases not matched to a gene: 10. The CDR3 runs to 15 residues. Per the germline V gene, CDR1 is MNHEY and CDR2 is SMNVEV (reference sequence).

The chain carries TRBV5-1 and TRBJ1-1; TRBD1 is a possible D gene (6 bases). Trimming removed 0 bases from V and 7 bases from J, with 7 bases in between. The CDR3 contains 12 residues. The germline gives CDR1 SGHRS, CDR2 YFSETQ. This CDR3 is CASSLDRDEAFF. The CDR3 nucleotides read TGCGCCAGCAGCTTGGACAGGGATGAAGCTTTCTTT.

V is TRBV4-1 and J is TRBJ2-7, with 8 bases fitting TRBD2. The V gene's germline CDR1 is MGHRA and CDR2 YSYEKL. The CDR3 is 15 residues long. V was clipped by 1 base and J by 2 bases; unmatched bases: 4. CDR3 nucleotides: TGCGCCAGCAGCCAAGTAACCGGGGGGGCCTACGAGCAGTACTTC. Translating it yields CASSQVTGGAYEQYF.

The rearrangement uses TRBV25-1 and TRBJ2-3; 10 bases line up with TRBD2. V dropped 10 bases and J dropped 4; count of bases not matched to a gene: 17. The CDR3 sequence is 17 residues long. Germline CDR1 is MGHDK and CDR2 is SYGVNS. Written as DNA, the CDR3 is TGTGCCATCTCGAAATTTACAGTAGCGGGGGGTGCAGATACGCAGTATTTT. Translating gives CAISKFTVAGGADTQYF.

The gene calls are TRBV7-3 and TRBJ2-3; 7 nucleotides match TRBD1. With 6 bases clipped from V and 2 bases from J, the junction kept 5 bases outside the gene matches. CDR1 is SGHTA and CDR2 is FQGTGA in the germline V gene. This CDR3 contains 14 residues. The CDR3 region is CASSRDSYTDTQYF. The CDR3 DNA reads TGTGCCAGCAGTCGGGACAGCTACACAGATACGCAGTATTTT.

The CDR3 sequence is CASSSSGTGGLGTF. Written as DNA, the CDR3 is TGTGCCAGCAGCTCTAGCGGGACAGGAGGCCTTGGTACCTTC. The gene calls are TRBV28 and TRBJ1-2; 8 bases match TRBD1. This CDR3 has 14 residues. Germline trimming cut 6 bases from V and 14 bases from J; bases unmatched to any gene: 17. CDR1 is MDHEN, CDR2 SYDVKM, per germline.

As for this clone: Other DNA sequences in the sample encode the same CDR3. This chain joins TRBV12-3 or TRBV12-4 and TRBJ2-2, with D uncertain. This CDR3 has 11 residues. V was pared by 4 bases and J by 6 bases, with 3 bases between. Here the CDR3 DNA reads TGTGCCAGCAGTTCGGCCGGGGAGCTGTTTTTT. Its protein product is CASSSAGELFF.

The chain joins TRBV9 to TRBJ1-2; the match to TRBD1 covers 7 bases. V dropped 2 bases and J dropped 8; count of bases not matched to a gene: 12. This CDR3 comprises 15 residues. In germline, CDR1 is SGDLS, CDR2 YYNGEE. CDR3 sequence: CASSVDPGGSGGYTF. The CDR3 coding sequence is TGTGCCAGCAGCGTGGACCCAGGGGGATCGGGGGGCTACACCTTC.

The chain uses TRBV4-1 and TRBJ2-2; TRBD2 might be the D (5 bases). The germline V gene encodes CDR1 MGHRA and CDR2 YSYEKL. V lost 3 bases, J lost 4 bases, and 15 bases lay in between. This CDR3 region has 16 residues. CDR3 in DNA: TGCGCCAGCAGCCATCGCGGGTCCCGAACCACCGGGGAGCTGTTTTTT. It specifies CASSHRGSRTTGELFF.

The CDR3 protein is CASSFDRGNTGELFF. The DNA for the CDR3 is TGTGCCAGCAGCTTCGACAGGGGGAACACCGGGGAGCTGTTTTTT. The rearrangement uses TRBV7-3 and TRBJ2-2, with TRBD1 matching over 8 bases. J gave up 1 base and V 3 bases, and 1 base lay outside the gene matches. The CDR3 loop spans 15 amino acids. Looked up from germline, CDR1 is SGHTA and CDR2 is FQGTGA.

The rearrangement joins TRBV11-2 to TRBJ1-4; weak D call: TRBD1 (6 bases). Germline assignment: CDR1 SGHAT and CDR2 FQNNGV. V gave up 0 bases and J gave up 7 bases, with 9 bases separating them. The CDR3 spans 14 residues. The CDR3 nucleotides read TGTGCCAGCAGCTTAGAGGGGGCGCCTGAAAAACTGTTTTTT. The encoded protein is CASSLEGAPEKLFF.

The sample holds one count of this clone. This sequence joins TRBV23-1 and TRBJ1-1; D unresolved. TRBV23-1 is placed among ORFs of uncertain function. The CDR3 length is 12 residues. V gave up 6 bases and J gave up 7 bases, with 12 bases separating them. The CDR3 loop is CASSPQTGEAFF. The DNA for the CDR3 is TGCGCCAGCAGCCCCCAGACGGGTGAAGCTTTCTTT.

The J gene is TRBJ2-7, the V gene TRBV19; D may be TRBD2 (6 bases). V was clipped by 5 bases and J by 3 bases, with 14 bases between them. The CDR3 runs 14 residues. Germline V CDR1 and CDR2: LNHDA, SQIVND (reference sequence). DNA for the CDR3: TGTGCCAGTAGTCCGGGACTCTTAAGCTACGAGCAGTACTTC. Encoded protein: CASSPGLLSYEQYF.

The CDR3 region is CASSQEERGGPDTQYF. As DNA, the CDR3 is TGCGCCAGCAGCCAAGAAGAGCGGGGGGGGCCAGATACGCAGTATTTT. This chain joins TRBV4-3 and TRBJ2-3; 10 bases map to TRBD2. Per germline, CDR1 LGHNA and CDR2 YSLEER. V dropped 0 bases and J dropped 4; count of bases not matched to a gene: 4. This CDR3 is 16 amino acids long.

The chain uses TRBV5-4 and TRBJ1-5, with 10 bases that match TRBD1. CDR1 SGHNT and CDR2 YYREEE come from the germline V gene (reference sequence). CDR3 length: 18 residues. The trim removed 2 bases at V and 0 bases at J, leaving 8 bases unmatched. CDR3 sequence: CASSFGQGGKDSNQPQHF. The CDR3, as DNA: TGTGCCAGCAGCTTTGGACAGGGGGGAAAGGATAGCAATCAGCCCCAGCATTTT.